This T cell receptor beta chain was recorded in a study of cytomegalovirus exposure and HLA in healthy donors (dated by TCRdb to the late 2010s). For context, the study as a whole: An earlier analysis of some 620 of the donors reported 250 to 350 Gb of sequence data and 117 million unique TCR beta sequences obtained from about 200 million T cells. Roughly 300 gigabases of sequencing data and approximately 92 million unique TCR sequences made up an early release that covered several hundred HLA-typed donors. Of the approximately 400 genotyped donors, roughly 80% fell in the genetic ancestry cluster associated with self-reported Caucasian donors. The study aimed to test whether signatures of past pathogen exposure could be identified by cataloging public T cell receptors. Using immunosequencing, the study profiled T cell repertoires from fewer than 700 subjects and related those repertoires to cytomegalovirus serostatus. Along with the approximately 700-subject first cohort, a separate validation cohort of over 90 different subjects was used. To predict cytomegalovirus infection status, the study combined high-throughput TCR immunosequencing, statistical association of individual TCRs with disease status, and machine learning. In a later analysis, previously published TCR beta repertoires from 666 donors were re-analyzed and high-resolution HLA genotyping was added so that TCR occurrence patterns could be studied. In the later analysis, no new phenotypic data were used to find candidate immune exposures; instead, reliance was placed on TCR beta sequences and their occurrence across donors. An earlier analysis of several hundred of the donors applied high-throughput TCR beta sequencing to assess whether each TCR beta V gene segment acted as functional or pseudogenic. Donor age, sex, ethnicity and CMV serostatus were compiled alongside the repertoire data. A later genetic analysis used genome-wide SNP genotypes for about 65% of the 666 donors, treating that subset as a discovery cohort. All discovery cohort repertoires had been generated on a single sequencing platform. Both class I and class II loci were covered by HLA typing, at four-digit resolution. Typing coverage differed by locus: A, B, C, DRB1 and DQB1 were typed in roughly 620-640 donors, DQA1 in 500 to 550, DPA1 in 606, and DPB1 in about 450. Four to six DR-DQ haplotypes were handled as single units for association and clustering, since linkage in the cohort was strong. Across around 400 genotyped donors of the cohort, an average of approximately 240,000 unique TCR beta nucleotide sequences per donor were sequenced, and 15% to 20% of those sequences were non-productive.

The CDR3 has 14 amino acids, counting the end cysteine and phenylalanine. Only the CDR3 part of the read is kept: 42 bases, read in frame from the first base. CDR1 SGDLS and CDR2 YYNGEE are derived from the germline V gene. Of note for this clone: Its cognate antigen has yet to be identified.

Library construction relied on the immunoSEQ multiplex PCR assay. For the multiplex PCR, a mixture combining 60 forward primers for TCR Vbeta segments and 13 reverse primers for TCR Jbeta segments was used. The CDR3 region of rearranged TCR beta genes was amplified from genomic DNA with a multiplex PCR assay. On the Illumina HiSeq System, the amplified TCR beta libraries were sequenced as 87-base-pair reads. Under the source paper's analysis protocol: Across the 670 or so repertoires, a later analysis counted around 80 million unique TCR beta chains, 8.5 million to 12 million of which were shared by at least two donors. To remove PCR and sequencing errors, raw reads were error-corrected and collapsed into unique sequences using a nearest-neighbor algorithm that merged closely related sequences. V, D and J gene segments were assigned by aligning CDR3 sequences to IMGT reference sequences. For a sequence to be retained, at least a six-nucleotide match to both a V gene segment and a J gene segment was required. A rearrangement counted as productive if the CDR3 had no stop codons and remained in frame with V and J, and every other rearrangement counted as non-productive. Following IMGT convention, CDR3 was defined as the stretch from the second conserved V-encoded cysteine up to the conserved J-encoded phenylalanine. Sequences without an unambiguous match to a single V gene segment were excluded from the earlier analysis of several hundred of the donors. An earlier analysis of approximately 590 of the donors classified V segments as functional when productive rearrangements were above 56.7% and as segregating when the standard deviation between donors was above 5%. A statistical classification framework was built to diagnose cytomegalovirus status from the catalog of TCR beta chain sequences. A later analysis assigned V and J genes by comparing TCR nucleotide sequences with IMGT/GENE-DB human TR gene sequences. The TCRdist pipeline was used in a later analysis to assign CDR3 sequences and most-parsimonious VDJ recombination scenarios. In a later analysis, every TCR beta chain was defined by the combination of its CDR3 amino acid sequence and its V-gene family, and reads without a unique V-gene family were dropped. As a way to deal with suspected cross-contamination and a sequencing artifact, a later analysis dropped more than 500 nucleotide sequences that were highly shared and had low generation probability. For each public chain, a later analysis derived a clonal expansion index from normalized ranks of inferred template counts within each repertoire. In a later analysis, generation probabilities were computed with a VDJ recombination model fitted to out-of-frame rearrangements, and the resulting probabilities were checked against IGoR. A later analysis scored TCR-TCR, TCR-HLA and TCR-CMV co-occurrence with hypergeometric tests, applying a repertoire-size bias correction to TCR pairs. False discovery rates were estimated in a later analysis by permuting HLA or CMV assignments 20 times. In a later analysis, co-occurring TCRs were grouped with DBSCAN, and TCRdist sequence similarity was added when clustering was performed within HLA-allele-positive subsets. For co-occurrence clustering, repertoires with fewer than 30,000 or more than 120,000 public chains were excluded, along with roughly 5 repertoires with anomalous nucleotide sharing. Sourced from immuneACCESS, this table was stored by TCRdb with only in-frame sequences that have V and J called. A share of the clones is absent; for the studies checked, an unresolved V gene accounts for under half, and the remainder has no known explanation. V and J calls and clone size come straight from that table; D and trimming were deduced from the DNA. The table kept for this sample lists 75,000 to 95,000 clones. The ten largest clonotypes hold under 1.5% of the sample.

The cohort comprised some 680 healthy bone marrow donors. At the time of sampling, every cohort member was nominally healthy, though immune exposures that went unrecorded were likely present. The donor was CMV seronegative and was included in the group of a few hundred seronegative cohort members. Every donor gave a peripheral blood sample, and the peripheral blood mononuclear cells from that sample were used for TCR beta sequencing. The Qiagen DNeasy Blood Extraction Kit was used to extract genomic DNA from the blood cell samples. The research as a whole found: Correlated functional status among segregating V segments might be attributable to linkage disequilibrium, but an unknown experimental factor could not be ruled out. The cohort was sequenced for TCR beta chains only, and without alpha or paired-chain data the features that could be detected were limited. According to a later genetic analysis, donors in an Asian-associated ancestry cluster had fewer N-insertions in productive TCRs than the roughly 660-donor mean. Three of the identified cytomegalovirus-associated TCR beta chains were confirmed in vitro to be specific for cytomegalovirus antigens. A further reported finding was that TCR beta sequences accurately predicted the HLA-A and HLA-B alleles for most subjects in the first cohort. A later analysis reported that several top co-occurrence clusters appeared linked to parvovirus B19, influenza, CMV and Epstein-Barr virus. In a later genetic analysis, a missense DCLRE1C variant was associated with V-gene and J-gene trimming of TCR beta chains, and the association was replicated in an independent cohort. Specific HLA alleles were associated with 15,000 to 20,000 TCR beta sequences at a false discovery rate of 0.05 in a later analysis. The study gave a list of 150 to 200 TCR beta chains associated with cytomegalovirus. The only immune exposure information available for the cohort was CMV serostatus. Because HLA typing was missing for some donors at each locus, association tests included only the typed subset. A later analysis found that HLA-associated TCR beta chains were more clonally expanded and had lower generation probabilities than equally common non-associated chains. Roughly uniform sequencing depth across donors was assumed in presence/absence analyses, although this assumption may not hold. A later analysis found that TCR association rates varied across HLA loci, with DRB1 alleles showing the most associated TCRs and HLA-C alleles the fewest. Some IMGT-functional V segments, including TRBV6-2 and TRBV6-3, could not be distinguished by the 87-base-pair reads and were therefore excluded. When HLA alleles, especially DR and DQ, strongly co-occurred, attributing TCR associations to individual alleles was difficult. A group of highly shared sequence variants was considered likely to be a technical artifact of the sequencing pipeline. While some public TCRs were present in many individuals, most TCR sequences turned up only very rarely across donors. It was suggested by the authors that the approach could potentially be generalized to other disease states and immunological phenotypes. In an earlier analysis of about 600 of the donors, most TCR beta V segments appeared in productive rearrangements about 87% or about 30% of the time, broadly matching IMGT annotations. Most CMV-associated TCR beta chains appeared to be HLA-restricted in a later analysis, and the HLA associations seemed to be driven largely by CMV exposure. Because counts were too low, more than 15 rarely observed V segments, including chromosome 9 orphons, were left out of the earlier analysis of roughly 600 of the donors. In both the original and validation cohorts, the classifier was reported to diagnose cytomegalovirus status with high specificity and sensitivity.

This TCR derives from a woman aged 60 to 75 in good health and CMV-seronegative. The sample consisted of PBMCs. This sequence uses TRBV9 and TRBJ2-5, with 7 bases aligning to TRBD1. The DNA matches TRBJ2-7 better at its end, which makes the J call doubtful. Read as DNA, the sequence is TGTGCCAGCAGCGACAGGGGCCCTTCCTACGAGCAGTACTTC. Translated, it reads CASSDRGPSYEQYF.